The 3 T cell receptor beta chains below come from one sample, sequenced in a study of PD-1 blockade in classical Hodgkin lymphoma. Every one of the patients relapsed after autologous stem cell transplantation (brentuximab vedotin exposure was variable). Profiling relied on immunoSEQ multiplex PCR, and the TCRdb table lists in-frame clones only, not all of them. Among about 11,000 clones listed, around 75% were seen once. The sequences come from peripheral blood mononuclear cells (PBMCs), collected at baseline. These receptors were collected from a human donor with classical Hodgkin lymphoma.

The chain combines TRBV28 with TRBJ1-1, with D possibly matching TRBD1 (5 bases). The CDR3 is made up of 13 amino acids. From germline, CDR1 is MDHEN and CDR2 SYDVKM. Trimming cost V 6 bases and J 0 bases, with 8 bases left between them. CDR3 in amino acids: CASRRQLNTEAFF. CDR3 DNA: TGTGCCAGCAGACGACAGTTGAACACTGAAGCTTTCTTT. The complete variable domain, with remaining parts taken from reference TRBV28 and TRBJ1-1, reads DVKVTQSSRYLVKRTGEKVFLECVQDMDHENMFWYRQDPGLGLRLIYFSYDVKMKEKGDIPEGYSVSREKKERFSLILESASTNQTSMYLCASRRQLNTEAFFGQGTRLTVV.

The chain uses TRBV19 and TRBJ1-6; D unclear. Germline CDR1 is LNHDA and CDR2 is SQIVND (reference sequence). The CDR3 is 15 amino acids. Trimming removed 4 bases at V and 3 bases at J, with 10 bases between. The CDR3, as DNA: TGTGCCAGTAGTACTTCTCAGCTCTATAATTCACCCCTCCACTTT. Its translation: CASSTSQLYNSPLHF.

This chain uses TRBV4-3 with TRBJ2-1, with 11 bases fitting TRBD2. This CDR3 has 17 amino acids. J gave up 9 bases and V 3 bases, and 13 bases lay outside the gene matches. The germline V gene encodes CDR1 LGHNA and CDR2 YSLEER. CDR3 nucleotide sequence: TGCGCCAGCAGCCAGGGGGCTGGGCTAGCGGGAGGTGGTGAGCAGTTCTTC. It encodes CASSQGAGLAGGGEQFF.